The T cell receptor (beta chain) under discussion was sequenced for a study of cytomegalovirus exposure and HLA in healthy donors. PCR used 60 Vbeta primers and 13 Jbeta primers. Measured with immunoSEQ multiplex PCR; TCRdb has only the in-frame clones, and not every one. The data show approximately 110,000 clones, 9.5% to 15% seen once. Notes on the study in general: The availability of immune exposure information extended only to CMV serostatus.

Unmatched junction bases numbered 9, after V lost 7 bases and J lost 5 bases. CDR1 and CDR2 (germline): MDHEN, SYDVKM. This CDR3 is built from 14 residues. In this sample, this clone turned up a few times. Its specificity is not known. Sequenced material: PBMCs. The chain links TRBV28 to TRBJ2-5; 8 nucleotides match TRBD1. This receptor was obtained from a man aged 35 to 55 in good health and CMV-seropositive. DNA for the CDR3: TGTGCCAGCACGAGGGGACAGGTTGGCGAGACCCAGTACTTC. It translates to CASTRGQVGETQYF.